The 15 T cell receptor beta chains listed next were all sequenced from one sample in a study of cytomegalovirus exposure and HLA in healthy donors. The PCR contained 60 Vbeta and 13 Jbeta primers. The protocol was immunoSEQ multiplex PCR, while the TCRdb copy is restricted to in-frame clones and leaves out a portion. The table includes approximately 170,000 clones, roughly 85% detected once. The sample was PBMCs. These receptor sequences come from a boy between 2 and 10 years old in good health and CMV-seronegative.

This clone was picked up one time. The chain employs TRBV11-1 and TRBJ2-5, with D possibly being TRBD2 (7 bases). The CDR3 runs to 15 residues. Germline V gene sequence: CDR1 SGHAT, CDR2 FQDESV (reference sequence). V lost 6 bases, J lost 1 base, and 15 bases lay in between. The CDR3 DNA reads TGTGCCAGCAGGGGGGGGGAGGACAGCCAAGAGACCCAGTACTTC. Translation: CASRGGEDSQETQYF. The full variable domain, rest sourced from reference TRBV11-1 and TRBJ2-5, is EAEVAQSPRYKITEKSQAVAFWCDPISGHATLYWYRQILGQGPELLVQFQDESVVDDSQLPKDRFSAERLKGVDSTLKIQPAELGDSAMYLCASRGGEDSQETQYFGPGTRLLVL.

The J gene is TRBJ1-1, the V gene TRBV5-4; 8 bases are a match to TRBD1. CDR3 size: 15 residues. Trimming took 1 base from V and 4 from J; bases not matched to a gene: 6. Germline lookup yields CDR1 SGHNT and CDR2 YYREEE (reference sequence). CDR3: CASSLLTGGRTEAFF. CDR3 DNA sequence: TGTGCCAGCAGCTTGCTCACAGGGGGACGCACTGAAGCTTTCTTT.

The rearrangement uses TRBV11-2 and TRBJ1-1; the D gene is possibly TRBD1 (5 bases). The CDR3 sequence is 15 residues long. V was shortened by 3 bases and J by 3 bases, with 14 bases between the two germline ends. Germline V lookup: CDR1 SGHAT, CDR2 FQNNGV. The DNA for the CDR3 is TGTGCCAGCAGCTTGTCGACAGAGTGGGACACTGAAGCTTTCTTT. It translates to CASSLSTEWDTEAFF.

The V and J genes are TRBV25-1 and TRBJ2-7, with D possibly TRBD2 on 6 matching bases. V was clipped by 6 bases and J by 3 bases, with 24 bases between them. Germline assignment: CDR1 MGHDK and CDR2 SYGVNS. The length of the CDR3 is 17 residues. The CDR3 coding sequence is TGTGCCAGCAGAATAAGACAGACCCAAGGAGGGTGCTACGAGCAGTACTTC. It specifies CASRIRQTQGGCYEQYF.

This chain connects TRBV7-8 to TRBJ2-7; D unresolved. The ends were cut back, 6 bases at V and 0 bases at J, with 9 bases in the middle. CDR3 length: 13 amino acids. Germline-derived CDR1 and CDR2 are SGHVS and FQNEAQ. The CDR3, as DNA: TGTGCCAGCAGGCCACATTCCTCCTACGAGCAGTACTTC. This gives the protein CASRPHSSYEQYF. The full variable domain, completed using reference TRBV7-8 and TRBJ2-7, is GAGVSQSPRYKVAKRGQDVALRCDPISGHVSLFWYQQALGQGPEFLTYFQNEAQLDKSGLPSDRFFAERPEGSVSTLKIQRTQQEDSAVYLCASRPHSSYEQYFGPGTRLTVT.

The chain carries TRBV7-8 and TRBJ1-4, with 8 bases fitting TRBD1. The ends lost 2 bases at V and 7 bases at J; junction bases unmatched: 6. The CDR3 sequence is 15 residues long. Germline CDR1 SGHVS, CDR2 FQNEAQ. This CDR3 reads CASSLLRGQREKLFF. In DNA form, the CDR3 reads TGTGCCAGCAGCTTACTCAGGGGGCAACGTGAAAAACTGTTTTTT.

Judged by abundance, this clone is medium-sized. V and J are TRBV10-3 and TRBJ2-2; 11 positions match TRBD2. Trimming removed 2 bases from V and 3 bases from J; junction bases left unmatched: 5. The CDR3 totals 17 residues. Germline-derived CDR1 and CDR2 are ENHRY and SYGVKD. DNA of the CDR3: TGTGCCATCAGTGAGCCCGGGACTAGCGGCTACACCGGGGAGCTGTTTTTT. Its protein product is CAISEPGTSGYTGELFF.

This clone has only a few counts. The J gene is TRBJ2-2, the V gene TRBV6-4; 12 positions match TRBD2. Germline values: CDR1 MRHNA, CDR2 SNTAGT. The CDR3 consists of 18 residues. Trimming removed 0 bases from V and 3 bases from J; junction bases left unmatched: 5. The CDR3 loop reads CASSDSASGRAHTGELFF. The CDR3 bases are TGTGCCAGCAGTGACTCGGCTAGCGGGAGGGCCCACACCGGGGAGCTGTTTTTT.

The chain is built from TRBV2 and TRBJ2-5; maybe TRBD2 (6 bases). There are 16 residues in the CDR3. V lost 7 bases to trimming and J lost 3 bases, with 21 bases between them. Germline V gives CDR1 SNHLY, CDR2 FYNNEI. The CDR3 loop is CASTPGRGGPEETQYF. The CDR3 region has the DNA TGTGCCAGCACCCCGGGACGGGGAGGACCTGAAGAGACCCAGTACTTC.

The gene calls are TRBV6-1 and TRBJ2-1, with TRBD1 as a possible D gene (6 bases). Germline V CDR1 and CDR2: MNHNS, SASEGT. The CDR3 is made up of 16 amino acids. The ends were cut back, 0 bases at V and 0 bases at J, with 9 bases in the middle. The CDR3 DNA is TGTGCCAGCAGTGAAGCTACAGGGCGCTCCTACAATGAGCAGTTCTTC. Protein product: CASSEATGRSYNEQFF.

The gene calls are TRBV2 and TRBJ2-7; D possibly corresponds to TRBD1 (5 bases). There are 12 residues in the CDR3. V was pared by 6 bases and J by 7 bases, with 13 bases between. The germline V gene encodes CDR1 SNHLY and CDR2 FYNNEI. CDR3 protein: CASRQGLGEQYV. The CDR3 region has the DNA TGTGCCAGCAGGCAGGGTTTGGGTGAGCAGTACGTC.

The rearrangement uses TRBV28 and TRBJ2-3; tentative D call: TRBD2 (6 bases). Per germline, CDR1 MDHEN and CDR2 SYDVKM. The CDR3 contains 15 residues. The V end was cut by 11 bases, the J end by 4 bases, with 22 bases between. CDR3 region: CAHKEGTHTPDTQYF. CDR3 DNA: TGTGCCCACAAGGAGGGGACCCACACCCCAGATACGCAGTATTTT.

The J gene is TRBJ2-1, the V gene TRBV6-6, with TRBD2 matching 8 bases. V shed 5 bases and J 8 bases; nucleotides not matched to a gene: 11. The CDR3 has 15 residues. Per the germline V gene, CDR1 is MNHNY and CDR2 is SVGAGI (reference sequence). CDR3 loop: CASSPRGGRMHEQFF. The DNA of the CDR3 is TGTGCCAGCAGTCCCCGTGGCGGGAGGATGCATGAGCAGTTCTTC.

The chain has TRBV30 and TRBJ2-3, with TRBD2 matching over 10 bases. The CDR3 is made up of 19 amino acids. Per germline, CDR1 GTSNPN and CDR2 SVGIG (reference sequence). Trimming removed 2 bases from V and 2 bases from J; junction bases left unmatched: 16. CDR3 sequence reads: CAWSPADKLAGSLTDTQYF. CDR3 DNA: TGTGCCTGGAGTCCCGCAGATAAACTAGCGGGGAGCCTCACAGATACGCAGTATTTT.

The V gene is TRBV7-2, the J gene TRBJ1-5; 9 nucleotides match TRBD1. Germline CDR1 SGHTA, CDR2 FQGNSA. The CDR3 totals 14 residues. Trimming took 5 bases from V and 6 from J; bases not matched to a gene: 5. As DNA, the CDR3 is TGTGCCAGCAGCCGGGACAGGGCAAGTCAGCCCCAGCATTTT. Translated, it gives CASSRDRASQPQHF.